Each of the 22 T cell receptor beta chains below was sequenced from the same sample in a study of T-cell reconstitution after alpha-beta-depleted transplantation in children. A library of TCRbeta sequences, prepared with unique molecular identifiers, was generated. MiXCR, applied by TCRdb to the PCR reads, yields one record per CDR3 protein. The sample carries some 140,000 distinct CDR3 sequences, roughly 10% recorded once. Sequencing was performed on PBMCs, mostly from graft donor cells, taken 180 days after TCRalphabeta/CD19-depleted stem cell transplant. These receptors came from a girl less than two years old who had a stem cell transplant for combined immunodeficiency, so the T cells may come from the graft donor.

This clonotype came up a few times. This chain uses TRBV7-6 with TRBJ2-3; 11 bases are a match to TRBD2. The CDR3 has 16 residues. V was pared by 4 bases and J by 6 bases, with 9 bases of the junction left unmatched. CDR1 SGHVS and CDR2 FNYEAQ come from the germline V gene. The CDR3 region is CASSSIGTSGWDTQYF. The CDR3 region has the DNA TGTGCCAGCAGCTCGATTGGGACTAGCGGTTGGGATACGCAGTATTTT.

This clonotype was counted a few times. The V call is TRBV12-3 or TRBV12-4, the J call TRBJ2-1; 12 bases map to TRBD2. The CDR3 loop spans 15 amino acids. V lost 3 bases to trimming and J lost 7 bases; unmatched junction nucleotides: 4. The CDR3 nucleotides read TGTGCCAGCAGTTTTCCACTAGCGGGGGGTAATGAGCAGTTCTTC. This encodes CASSFPLAGGNEQFF.

This rearrangement joins TRBV20-1 to TRBJ2-3; D is perhaps TRBD1 (6 bases). The CDR3 covers 14 residues. V was shortened by 0 bases and J by 4 bases, with 11 bases between the two germline ends. Germline lookup yields CDR1 DFQATT and CDR2 SNEGSKA (reference sequence). The CDR3 reads CSARDPTGPDTQYF. CDR3 bases: TGCAGTGCTAGAGATCCCACAGGGCCAGATACGCAGTATTTT.

This clonotype came up a few times. J is TRBJ2-1 and V is TRBV12-3 or TRBV12-4; D gene uncertain. V was clipped by 3 bases and J by 4 bases, with 13 bases between them. This CDR3 region has 15 residues. The CDR3 protein is CASSFLRHPYNEQFF. The CDR3 region has the DNA TGTGCCAGCAGTTTTCTTAGACACCCGTACAATGAGCAGTTCTTC.

V gene TRBV7-8 combines with J gene TRBJ2-7, with no clear D. Germline V lookup: CDR1 SGHVS, CDR2 FQNEAQ. The CDR3 spans 13 residues. The V end was cut by 5 bases, the J end by 12 bases, with 20 bases between. CDR3 loop: CASSPRKADPLYF. The DNA for the CDR3 is TGTGCCAGCAGCCCCCGGAAGGCGGATCCCCTGTACTTC.

This clonotype was detected a few times. The chain joins TRBV5-6 to TRBJ2-3, with a possible D match to TRBD2 (6 bases). Germline-derived CDR1 and CDR2 are SGHDT and YYEEEE. The CDR3 is 13 residues long. Here the CDR3 reads CSSGSGPTDTQYF. The CDR3 DNA reads as TGTTCCTCGGGTAGCGGACCGACAGATACGCAGTATTTT.

This clonotype has just a few counts. V is TRBV2 and J is TRBJ2-7, with D possibly matching TRBD2 (5 bases). V gave up 3 bases and J gave up 3 bases, with 12 bases separating them. The CDR3 runs to 14 residues. Germline assignment: CDR1 SNHLY and CDR2 FYNNEI. The CDR3 region is CASSDRRQNYEQYF. The CDR3 DNA reads as TGTGCCAGCAGTGACCGGAGGCAGAACTACGAGCAGTACTTC.

This chain links TRBV4-3 with TRBJ2-2; 9 bases are shared with TRBD1. The CDR3 extends over 16 amino acids. The V gene end was trimmed by 4 bases and the J gene end by 4 bases; junction bases not matched to a gene: 7. Germline-derived CDR1 and CDR2 are LGHNA and YSLEER. The CDR3 sequence: CASSPSTGGFTGELFF. The CDR3 bases are TGCGCCAGCAGCCCCTCGACAGGGGGGTTCACCGGGGAGCTGTTTTTT.

This clonotype was picked up a small number of times. In DNA, the CDR3 is TGCAGTGCTAGAGGGGCCTGGGGTGGGGGGACCATGAACACTGAAGCTTTCTTT. This gives the protein CSARGAWGGGTMNTEAFF. The chain has TRBV20-1 and TRBJ1-1; D possibly corresponds to TRBD1 (5 bases). There are 18 residues in the CDR3. The germline V gene has CDR1 DFQATT and CDR2 SNEGSKA (reference sequence). V was clipped by 1 base and J by 0 bases, with 21 bases between them.

This clonotype was seen only a few times. The chain couples TRBV5-1 to TRBJ2-7; 7 positions match TRBD1. CDR3 length: 13 residues. Looked up from germline, CDR1 is SGHRS and CDR2 is YFSETQ. Unmatched junction bases numbered 2, after V lost 3 bases and J lost 2 bases. The CDR3 loop reads CASSWDRPYEQYF. The CDR3 region has the DNA TGCGCCAGCAGCTGGGACAGACCCTACGAGCAGTACTTC.

This chain uses TRBV4-2 with TRBJ2-7; D assignment may be TRBD1 or TRBD2 (6 bases each). Trimming removed 5 bases at V and 7 bases at J, with 24 bases between. The germline V gene has CDR1 LGHNA and CDR2 YNFKEQ. This CDR3 spans 16 amino acids. The CDR3 sequence: CASSELWDLGAGEQYF. CDR3 coding DNA: TGTGCCAGCAGCGAATTGTGGGACTTGGGGGCGGGGGAGCAGTACTTC.

This clonotype was found a few times. The chain recombines TRBV5-1 with TRBJ2-7; the D gene is possibly TRBD1 (6 bases). The germline V and J ends were trimmed by 4 bases and 3 bases, with 8 bases remaining between them. CDR3 length equals 12 residues. Germline V gives CDR1 SGHRS, CDR2 YFSETQ. In DNA, the CDR3 is TGCGCCAGCAGCCAACAGGGCTACGAGCAGTACTTC. Translating gives CASSQQGYEQYF. The full variable domain, rest sourced from reference TRBV5-1 and TRBJ2-7, is KAGVTQTPRYLIKTRGQQVTLSCSPISGHRSVSWYQQTPGQGLQFLFEYFSETQRNKGNFPGRFSGRQFSNSRSEMNVSTLELGDSALYLCASSQQGYEQYFGPGTRLTVT.

The chain links TRBV20-1 to TRBJ2-7; 13 bases are a match to TRBD2. With V trimmed by 4 bases and J by 3 bases, 9 bases remained unmatched. Looked up from germline, CDR1 is DFQATT and CDR2 is SNEGSKA (reference sequence). The CDR3 length is 16 residues. Here the CDR3 reads CSATPRTSGSLYEQYF. The CDR3, as DNA: TGCAGTGCTACCCCCCGGACTAGCGGGAGCCTCTACGAGCAGTACTTC.

The V and J genes are TRBV29-1 and TRBJ1-1; D possibly corresponds to TRBD1 (5 bases). CDR3 size: 15 residues. The V end was cut by 2 bases, the J end by 0 bases, with 13 bases between. CDR1 is SQVTM and CDR2 is ANQGSEA in the germline V gene. CDR3 coding DNA: TGCAGCGTTGAATTACCAGGGAAGATGAACACTGAAGCTTTCTTT. This encodes CSVELPGKMNTEAFF.

This clonotype was detected a few times. The rearrangement links TRBV29-1 to TRBJ1-2; no definite D call. Germline V gene lookup returns CDR1 SQVTM and CDR2 ANQGSEA. V lost 8 bases and J lost 0, with 10 bases in between. CDR3 length equals 12 residues. As DNA, the CDR3 is TGCAGCCCTTGTAACTCTAACTATGGCTACACCTTC. This sequence encodes CSPCNSNYGYTF.

The rearrangement links TRBV30 to TRBJ2-1; the match to TRBD1 covers 10 bases. Germline CDR1 GTSNPN, CDR2 SVGIG (reference sequence). Trimming took 0 bases from V and 5 from J; bases not matched to a gene: 4. The CDR3 is 15 amino acids. The CDR3 reads CAWSVWDRGNNEQFF. CDR3 sequence (DNA): TGTGCCTGGAGTGTATGGGACAGGGGCAACAATGAGCAGTTCTTC.

This clonotype has just one count. The genes are TRBV7-6 and TRBJ1-4; D not certain. The length of the CDR3 is 14 residues. The germline gives CDR1 SGHVS, CDR2 FNYEAQ. Between the trimmed V and J ends, which lost 5 bases and 7 bases, there was a span of 14 bases. The CDR3 reads CASSRDKRGEKLFF. DNA of the CDR3: TGTGCCAGCAGCCGAGACAAGCGGGGTGAAAAACTGTTTTTT.

Here the CDR3 reads CAISESDRTSGRDEQFF. For the CDR3, the DNA is TGTGCCATCAGTGAGTCCGATCGGACTAGCGGGAGAGATGAGCAGTTCTTC. The chain combines TRBV10-3 with TRBJ2-1, with 13 bases identical to TRBD2. J lost 8 bases, V lost 0 bases, and 7 bases had no gene match. This CDR3 region has 17 residues. CDR1 is ENHRY and CDR2 is SYGVKD in the germline V gene.

The chain combines TRBV3-1 with TRBJ2-1; 14 bases map to TRBD2. The CDR3 has 20 residues. Germline V gives CDR1 LGHDT, CDR2 YNNKEL (reference sequence). V lost 3 bases, J lost 6 bases, and 16 bases stayed unmatched. The CDR3 DNA reads TGTGCCAGCAGCCAGGACCCCCCGGGACTAGCGGGAGTAAGGGGCAATGAGCAGTTCTTC. It yields the protein CASSQDPPGLAGVRGNEQFF.

V gene TRBV5-1 combines with J gene TRBJ2-1; possible D gene TRBD2, 5 bases. This CDR3 spans 16 amino acids. The V gene lost 4 bases and the J gene lost 4 bases, with 18 bases spanning the gap. Germline values: CDR1 SGHRS, CDR2 YFSETQ. Here the CDR3 reads CASSMGWERRYNEQFF. The CDR3 DNA sequence: TGCGCCAGCAGCATGGGGTGGGAGCGGAGGTACAATGAGCAGTTCTTC. Full variable domain (rest looked up from reference TRBV5-1 and TRBJ2-1): KAGVTQTPRYLIKTRGQQVTLSCSPISGHRSVSWYQQTPGQGLQFLFEYFSETQRNKGNFPGRFSGRQFSNSRSEMNVSTLELGDSALYLCASSMGWERRYNEQFFGPGTRLTVL.

This clonotype was picked up many times. The genes are TRBV5-1 and TRBJ2-5; tentatively, D is TRBD1 (6 bases). Trimming pared 2 bases from V and 4 bases from J, leaving 15 bases between. Looked up from germline, CDR1 is SGHRS and CDR2 is YFSETQ. CDR3 length equals 15 residues. The CDR3 spells CASSFGAGDGETQYF. CDR3 DNA: TGCGCCAGCAGCTTCGGGGCAGGGGACGGAGAGACCCAGTACTTC.

This chain links TRBV7-2 with TRBJ2-4, with a tentative D call TRBD1 (5 bases). The V gene lost 1 base and the J gene lost 1 base, with 14 bases spanning the gap. Germline CDR1 and CDR2: SGHTA and FQGNSA. CDR3 size: 17 residues. This chain's CDR3 is CASSLGPGRGAKNIQYF. In nucleotides, the CDR3 is TGTGCCAGCAGCTTAGGCCCAGGGCGTGGGGCCAAAAACATTCAGTACTTC.